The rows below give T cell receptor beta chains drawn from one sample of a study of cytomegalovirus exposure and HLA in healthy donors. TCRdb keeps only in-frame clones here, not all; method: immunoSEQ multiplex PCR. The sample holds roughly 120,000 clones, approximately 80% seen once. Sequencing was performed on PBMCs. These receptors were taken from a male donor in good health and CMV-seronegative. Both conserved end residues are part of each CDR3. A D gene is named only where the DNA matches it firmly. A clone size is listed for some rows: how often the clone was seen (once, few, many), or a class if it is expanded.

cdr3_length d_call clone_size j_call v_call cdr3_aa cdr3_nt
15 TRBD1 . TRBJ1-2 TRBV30 CAWRPGTGVNYGYTF TGTGCCTGGAGACCAGGGACAGGAGTCAACTATGGCTACACCTTC
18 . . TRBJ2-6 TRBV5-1 CASSLGGVGASGANVLTF TGCGCCAGCAGCTTGGGGGGGGTCGGCGCCTCTGGGGCCAACGTCCTGACTTTC
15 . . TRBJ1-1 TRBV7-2 CASSPRHSLNTEAFF TGTGCCAGCAGCCCCCGACACAGTTTGAACACTGAAGCTTTCTTT
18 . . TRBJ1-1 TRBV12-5 CASGLALKDGVRSTEAFF TGTGCTAGTGGTTTGGCTTTAAAAGACGGGGTTCGGAGCACTGAAGCTTTCTTT
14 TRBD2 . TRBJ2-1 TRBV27 CASRTSGRSNEQFF TGTGCCAGCAGGACTAGCGGGAGGAGCAATGAGCAGTTCTTC
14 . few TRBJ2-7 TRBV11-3 CASSHRGQLYEQYF TGTGCCAGCAGCCACCGAGGGCAGCTCTACGAGCAGTACTTC
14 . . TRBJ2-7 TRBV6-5 CASSENTISYEQYF TGTGCCAGCAGTGAAAACACCATCTCCTACGAGCAGTACTTC
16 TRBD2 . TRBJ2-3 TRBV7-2 CASSLPRAGAGDTQYF TGTGCCAGCAGCCTACCCCGGGCGGGAGCCGGAGATACGCAGTATTTT
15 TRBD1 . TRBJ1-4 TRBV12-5 CASGFGQGGYEKLFF TGTGCTAGTGGTTTCGGACAGGGGGGTTACGAAAAACTGTTTTTT
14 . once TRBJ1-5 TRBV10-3 CAIGQGSVDQPQHF TGTGCCATCGGGCAGGGAAGCGTGGATCAGCCCCAGCATTTT
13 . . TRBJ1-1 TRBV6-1 CASRPDQNTEAFF TGTGCCAGCAGGCCAGATCAGAACACTGAAGCTTTCTTT
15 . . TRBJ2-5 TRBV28 CASSPPTVSQETQYF TGTGCCAGCAGTCCTCCGACAGTTTCCCAAGAGACCCAGTACTTC
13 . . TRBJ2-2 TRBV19 CASSHRSAGELFF TGTGCCAGTAGTCACAGGTCTGCTGGGGAGCTGTTTTTT
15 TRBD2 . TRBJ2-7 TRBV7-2 CASSLEAGGIYEQYF TGTGCCAGCAGCTTAGAAGCGGGGGGAATCTACGAGCAGTACTTC
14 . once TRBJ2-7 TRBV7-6 CASSLRVGEGEQYF TGTGCCAGCAGCTTAAGGGTAGGGGAAGGCGAGCAGTACTTC
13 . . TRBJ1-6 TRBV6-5 CASQGYVNSPLHF TGTGCCAGCCAGGGCTACGTTAATTCACCCCTCCACTTT
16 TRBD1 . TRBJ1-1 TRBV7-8 CASSSTGALMNTEAFF TGTGCCAGCAGCTCGACAGGGGCCCTCATGAACACTGAAGCTTTCTTT
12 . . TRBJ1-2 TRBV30 CAWRSRVGGYTF TGTGCCTGGAGATCCAGGGTAGGGGGCTACACCTTC
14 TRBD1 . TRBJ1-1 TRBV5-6 CASSLDRGTTEAFF TGTGCCAGCAGCTTGGACAGGGGGACGACTGAAGCTTTCTTT
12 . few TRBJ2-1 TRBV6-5 CASRTVQGLQFF TGTGCCAGCAGAACGGTACAGGGCTTACAGTTCTTC
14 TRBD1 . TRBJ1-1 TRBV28 CASSPGTVNTEAFF TGTGCCAGCAGTCCGGGGACAGTGAACACTGAAGCTTTCTTT
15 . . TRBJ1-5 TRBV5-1 CASSLTAGIDQPQHF TGCGCCAGCAGCTTGACCGCAGGGATCGATCAGCCCCAGCATTTT
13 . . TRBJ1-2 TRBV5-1 CASSLMRNYGYTF TGCGCCAGCAGCTTGATGAGAAACTATGGCTACACCTTC
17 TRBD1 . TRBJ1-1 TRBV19 CASSPLGQGLRDTEAFF TGTGCCAGTAGTCCGTTGGGACAGGGGCTAAGAGACACTGAAGCTTTCTTT
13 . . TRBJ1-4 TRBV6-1 CASTVAINEKLFF TGTGCCAGCACCGTGGCCATTAATGAAAAACTGTTTTTT
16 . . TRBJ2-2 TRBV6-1 CASSEAHHRGSGELFF TGTGCCAGCAGTGAAGCGCACCACCGCGGGTCCGGGGAGCTGTTTTTT
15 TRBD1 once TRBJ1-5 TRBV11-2 CASSLGQGINQPQHF TGTGCCAGCAGCCTCGGACAGGGGATTAATCAGCCCCAGCATTTT
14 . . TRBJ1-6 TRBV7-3 CASSSQGYNSPLHF TGTGCCAGCAGCTCCCAGGGATACAATTCACCCCTCCACTTT
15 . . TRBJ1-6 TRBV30 CAWSTPGGTNSPLHF TGTGCCTGGAGTACCCCCGGAGGGACCAATTCACCCCTCCACTTT
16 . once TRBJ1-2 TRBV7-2 CASSLTQGTFNYGYTF TGTGCCAGCAGCTTAACCCAGGGAACCTTTAACTATGGCTACACCTTC
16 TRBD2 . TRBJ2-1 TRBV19 CASSMSLAGIYNEQFF TGTGCCAGTAGTATGTCGCTAGCGGGGATTTACAATGAGCAGTTCTTC
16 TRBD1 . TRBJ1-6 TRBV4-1 CASSAWTGPNNSPLHF TGCGCCAGCAGCGCCTGGACAGGGCCCAATAATTCACCCCTCCACTTT
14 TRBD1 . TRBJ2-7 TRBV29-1 CSVGTTGVDYEQYF TGCAGCGTTGGAACGACAGGGGTGGACTACGAGCAGTACTTC
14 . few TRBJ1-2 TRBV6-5 CASTRSLYGDGYTF TGTGCCAGCACCCGCTCGTTATACGGGGATGGCTACACCTTC
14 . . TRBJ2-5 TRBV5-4 CASSLGRSLETQYF TGTGCCAGCAGCTTGGGTAGGAGCTTAGAGACCCAGTACTTC
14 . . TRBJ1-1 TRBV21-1 CASTPGQGHTEAFF TGTGCCAGCACCCCTGGTCAGGGTCACACTGAAGCTTTCTTT
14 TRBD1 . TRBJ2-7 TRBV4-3 CASSQGQLSGEQYF TGCGCCAGCAGCCAGGGACAGCTTTCGGGCGAGCAGTACTTC
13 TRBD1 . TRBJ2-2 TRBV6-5 CASTNRGTGELFF TGTGCCAGCACGAACAGGGGTACCGGGGAGCTGTTTTTT
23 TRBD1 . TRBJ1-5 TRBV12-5 CASGLVNSLDRGISRYSNQPQHF TGTGCTAGTGGTTTGGTAAATAGTTTGGACAGGGGAATATCACGCTATAGCAATCAGCCCCAGCATTTT
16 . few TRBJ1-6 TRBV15 CVESADIHSYNSPLHF TGTGTCGAGAGCGCGGACATCCACTCCTATAATTCACCCCTCCACTTT
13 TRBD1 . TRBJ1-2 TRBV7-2 CASSHPTGGLYTF TGTGCCAGCAGCCATCCCACAGGGGGTCTCTACACCTTC
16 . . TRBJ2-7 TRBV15 CATSRDWAAPSYEQYF TGTGCCACCAGCAGAGATTGGGCAGCTCCCTCCTACGAGCAGTACTTC
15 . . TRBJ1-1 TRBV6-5 CASSYSAVSNTEAFF TGTGCCAGCAGTTACTCGGCAGTTTCGAACACTGAAGCTTTCTTT
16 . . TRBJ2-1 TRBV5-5 CASSKATSFVYNEQFF TGTGCCAGCAGCAAGGCGACTAGTTTCGTCTACAATGAGCAGTTCTTC
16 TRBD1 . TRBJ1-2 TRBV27 CASRTGTGPMLNGYTF TGTGCCAGCAGAACCGGGACAGGGCCTATGCTGAATGGCTACACCTTC